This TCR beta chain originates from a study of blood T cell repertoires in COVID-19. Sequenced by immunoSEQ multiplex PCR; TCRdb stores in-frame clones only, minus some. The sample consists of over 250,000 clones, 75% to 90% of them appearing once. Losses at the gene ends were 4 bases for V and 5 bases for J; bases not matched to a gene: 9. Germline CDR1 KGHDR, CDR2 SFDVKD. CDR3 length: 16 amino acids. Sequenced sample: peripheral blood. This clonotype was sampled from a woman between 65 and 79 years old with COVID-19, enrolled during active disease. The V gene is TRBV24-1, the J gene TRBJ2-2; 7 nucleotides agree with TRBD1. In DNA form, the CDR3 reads TGTGCCACCAGTGACCCTAGACAGGGTAGAACCGGGGAGCTGTTTTTT. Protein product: CATSDPRQGRTGELFF.